These 22 T cell receptor beta chains were sequenced from one sample in a study of identical twins. Using its own MiXCR run on the 5' RACE reads, TCRdb lists one record per CDR3 protein. The profile shows about 660,000 distinct CDR3 sequences, under 9% of them singletons. The sample was also reused in another study, on yellow fever vaccine responses in identical twins.

Specimen: PBMCs. The receptors were sampled from a woman aged 18 to 35 in good health.

The gene calls are TRBV7-2 and TRBJ2-7, with D possibly matching TRBD2 (6 bases). The ends were cut back, 0 bases at V and 2 bases at J, with 23 bases in the middle. Germline-derived CDR1 and CDR2 are SGHTA and FQGNSA. The CDR3 extends over 19 amino acids. The CDR3 protein is CASSLAVSWDFTSTYEQYF. The CDR3 DNA reads TGTGCCAGCAGCTTAGCCGTGTCCTGGGACTTCACCTCGACCTACGAGCAGTACTTC.

This clonotype was detected only a few times. The chain couples TRBV2 to TRBJ2-1; the D gene is possibly TRBD2 (6 bases). Germline values: CDR1 SNHLY, CDR2 FYNNEI. Deletions cut 2 bases from V and 0 bases from J, with 11 bases between. This CDR3 contains 16 residues. The CDR3 reads CASSERGASSYNEQFF. The DNA of the CDR3 is TGTGCCAGCAGTGAACGCGGGGCCAGCTCCTACAATGAGCAGTTCTTC. The whole variable domain, filled in from reference TRBV2 and TRBJ2-1, reads EPEVTQTPSHQVTQMGQEVILRCVPISNHLYFYWYRQILGQKVEFLVSFYNNEISEKSEIFDDQFSVERPDGSNFTLKIRSTKLEDSAMYFCASSERGASSYNEQFFGPGTRLTVL.

This chain links TRBV18 with TRBJ2-1; D remains ambiguous. V lost 3 bases, J lost 0 bases, and 12 bases lay in between. The V gene's germline CDR1 is KGHSH and CDR2 LQKENI. CDR3 length: 16 amino acids. CDR3 protein: CASSPPPGSSYNEQFF. Here the CDR3 DNA reads TGTGCCAGCTCACCGCCCCCGGGCAGCTCCTACAATGAGCAGTTCTTC. The entire variable domain, with the rest obtained from reference TRBV18 and TRBJ2-1, is as follows: NAGVMQNPRHLVRRRGQEARLRCSPMKGHSHVYWYRQLPEEGLKFMVYLQKENIIDESGMPKERFSAEFPKEGPSILRIQQVVRGDSAAYFCASSPPPGSSYNEQFFGPGTRLTVL.

The sample holds a few counts of this clonotype. This sequence joins TRBV6-2 or TRBV6-3 and TRBJ1-5; D is unresolved. Germline V gives CDR1 MNHEY, CDR2 SVGEGT. V was pared by 0 bases and J by 2 bases, with 14 bases between. The CDR3 loop spans 17 amino acids. The CDR3 spells CASSYSSTVRGNQPQHF. CDR3 in DNA: TGTGCCAGCAGTTACTCGTCAACGGTTAGAGGCAATCAGCCCCAGCATTTT.

This clonotype has a count of ten or more. The CDR3 spells CASSLSGSEQYF. CDR3 nucleotides: TGTGCCAGCAGTTTATCAGGGTCCGAGCAGTACTTC. This sequence joins TRBV27 and TRBJ2-7; unclear D gene. CDR3 length: 12 amino acids. Trimming took off 0 bases at V and 6 bases at J, with 6 bases between the two ends. The V gene's germline CDR1 is MNHEY and CDR2 SMNVEV (reference sequence).

The rearrangement joins TRBV2 to TRBJ2-3, with 13 bases fitting TRBD2. CDR1 SNHLY and CDR2 FYNNEI come from the germline V gene. J lost 2 bases, V lost 8 bases, and 7 bases had no gene match. This CDR3 is built from 16 residues. CDR3 sequence reads: CASGVLAGGPTDTQYF. The CDR3 DNA is TGTGCCAGCGGTGTACTAGCGGGAGGGCCCACAGATACGCAGTATTTT.

The chain has TRBV6-4 and TRBJ2-1; 8 bases map to TRBD1. Germline CDR1 is MRHNA and CDR2 is SNTAGT. The trim removed 5 bases at V and 0 bases at J, leaving 6 bases unmatched. The CDR3 contains 16 residues. The CDR3 spells CASSHGGQGSYNEQFF. The CDR3, as DNA: TGTGCCAGCAGTCACGGAGGACAGGGCTCCTACAATGAGCAGTTCTTC.

The chain uses TRBV6-1 and TRBJ2-3; D is ambiguous. V lost 6 bases and J lost 7, with 17 bases in between. Looked up from germline, CDR1 is MNHNS and CDR2 is SASEGT. This CDR3 spans 14 amino acids. The CDR3 DNA follows: TGTGCCAGCAGCAATCACGGTTCTAGTTATACGCAGTATTTT. Its protein is CASSNHGSSYTQYF.

Ten or more counts support this clonotype. This chain uses TRBV4-3 with TRBJ2-7; weak D call: TRBD1 (6 bases). Trimming took off 4 bases at V and 2 bases at J, with 15 bases between the two ends. The CDR3 runs to 15 residues. From germline, CDR1 is LGHNA and CDR2 YSLEER. The DNA of the CDR3 is TGCGCCAGCAGCCTATCAGCACAGGGTCCCTACGAGCAGTACTTC. Its protein product is CASSLSAQGPYEQYF.

The CDR3 coding sequence is TGCGCCAGCCGCCCCCTTACGGCAGGAGGGTCCCACGAGCAGTACTTC. This encodes CASRPLTAGGSHEQYF. The chain couples TRBV5-1 to TRBJ2-7; maybe TRBD2 (6 bases). The CDR3 extends over 16 amino acids. Looked up from germline, CDR1 is SGHRS and CDR2 is YFSETQ. With 7 bases removed from V and 5 bases from J, the gap between germline ends came to 25 bases.

This clonotype was seen a few times. The genes are TRBV7-9 and TRBJ1-1; D not certain. The CDR3 is 14 residues long. From germline, CDR1 is SEHNR and CDR2 FQNEAQ (reference sequence). V was clipped by 4 bases and J by 0 bases, with 9 bases between them. The CDR3 DNA reads TGTGCCAGCAGCTCCCAAAAAGTGAACACTGAAGCTTTCTTT. Translated, it gives CASSSQKVNTEAFF.

Here the CDR3 reads CATSDLPRLGNTGELFF. CDR3 nucleotide sequence: TGTGCCACCAGTGATTTACCACGACTGGGGAACACCGGGGAGCTGTTTTTT. The chain is built from TRBV24-1 and TRBJ2-2; no clear D gene. Germline V gene sequence: CDR1 KGHDR, CDR2 SFDVKD. V gave up 1 base and J gave up 1 base, with 12 bases separating them. The CDR3 is 17 amino acids.

This clonotype was detected only a few times. The chain joins TRBV7-6 to TRBJ2-5; 7 bases line up with TRBD2. This CDR3 region has 14 residues. V shed 1 base, J shed 5 bases, and the junction held 4 bases outside the gene matches. Germline CDR1 reads SGHVS; CDR2 reads FNYEAQ. The CDR3 spells CASSLVMGGETQYF. CDR3 coding DNA: TGTGCCAGCAGCTTAGTCATGGGAGGGGAGACCCAGTACTTC.

The chain employs TRBV20-1 and TRBJ2-3; 8 bases map to TRBD2. CDR1 and CDR2 from the germline V gene are DFQATT and SNEGSKA (reference sequence). The CDR3 has 16 residues. V gave up 3 bases and J gave up 2 bases; unmatched junction bases: 10. The CDR3 coding sequence is TGCAGTGCTAGGGAGCGGGGGTCGAGACACACAGATACGCAGTATTTT. Translated, it gives CSARERGSRHTDTQYF.

In its sample, this clonotype was seen many times. As DNA, the CDR3 is TGTGCCAGCAGCGCCGATGGGGTCTATACGCAGTATTTT. It yields the protein CASSADGVYTQYF. J is TRBJ2-3 and V is TRBV9; D gene uncertain. The CDR3 covers 13 residues. Trimming pared 3 bases from V and 7 bases from J, leaving 12 bases between. CDR1 SGDLS and CDR2 YYNGEE come from the germline V gene.

This clonotype was seen many times. The rearrangement uses TRBV28 and TRBJ2-1; possibly TRBD2 for D (6 bases). The V end was cut by 4 bases, the J end by 1 base, with 11 bases between. Germline V gene lookup returns CDR1 MDHEN and CDR2 SYDVKM. The CDR3 sequence is 15 residues long. The chain's CDR3 is CASSYGLSSYNEQFF. The CDR3 nucleotides are TGTGCCAGCAGTTATGGACTATCATCCTACAATGAGCAGTTCTTC. Complete variable domain (other parts from reference TRBV28 and TRBJ2-1): DVKVTQSSRYLVKRTGEKVFLECVQDMDHENMFWYRQDPGLGLRLIYFSYDVKMKEKGDIPEGYSVSREKKERFSLILESASTNQTSMYLCASSYGLSSYNEQFFGPGTRLTVL.

This clonotype showed up many times. V gene TRBV5-1 combines with J gene TRBJ2-1; 7 bases are a match to TRBD2. Germline V CDR1 and CDR2: SGHRS, YFSETQ. The CDR3 is 15 residues long. Losses at the gene ends were 8 bases for V and 6 bases for J; bases not matched to a gene: 14. DNA for the CDR3: TGCGCCAGAGACTCCAGCGGGGCGGAGAGCAATGAGCAGTTCTTC. Protein: CARDSSGAESNEQFF.

This clonotype came up a few times. The rearrangement links TRBV6-1 to TRBJ2-7; TRBD1 aligns across 7 bases. After removal of 5 bases from V and 3 bases from J, the junction contained 10 bases not matched to a gene. The CDR3 extends over 15 amino acids. The V gene's germline CDR1 is MNHNS and CDR2 SASEGT. CDR3 bases: TGTGCCAGCAGTCGCCCAGGGGGATCAAGCTACGAGCAGTACTTC. Translation: CASSRPGGSSYEQYF.

This chain connects TRBV5-1 to TRBJ2-6; D possibly matches TRBD1 or TRBD2 (5 bases each). The CDR3 is 16 amino acids. CDR1 and CDR2 (germline): SGHRS, YFSETQ. V lost 5 bases, J lost 1 base, and 13 bases lay in between. The CDR3 spells CASSLGDASGANVLTF. CDR3 DNA sequence: TGCGCCAGCAGTCTGGGGGACGCGTCTGGGGCCAACGTCCTGACTTTC.

The rearrangement links TRBV7-2 to TRBJ2-7; 10 nucleotides agree with TRBD2. This CDR3 is 16 amino acids long. V dropped 1 base and J dropped 2; count of bases not matched to a gene: 5. Germline V gives CDR1 SGHTA, CDR2 FQGNSA. CDR3 in DNA: TGTGCCAGCAGCTTAGATACTAGCGGGAAGGCCTACGAGCAGTACTTC. Translated, it gives CASSLDTSGKAYEQYF.

This clonotype was detected many times. The chain recombines TRBV4-3 with TRBJ2-7; D possibly corresponds to TRBD2 (6 bases). V was clipped by 4 bases and J by 3 bases, with 13 bases between them. The CDR3 is made up of 14 amino acids. CDR1 and CDR2 (germline): LGHNA, YSLEER. The CDR3 loop is CASSPGRGGYEQYF. The CDR3 coding sequence is TGCGCCAGCAGCCCCGGGCGGGGAGGCTACGAGCAGTACTTC.

The chain combines TRBV6-5 with TRBJ2-3, with 8 bases matching TRBD2. Germline V gene lookup returns CDR1 MNHEY and CDR2 SVGAGI. Trimming took 4 bases from V and 4 from J; bases not matched to a gene: 7. The CDR3 contains 15 residues. CDR3 sequence reads: CASSLKREKSDTQYF. In nucleotides, the CDR3 is TGTGCCAGCAGTTTAAAGCGGGAGAAGTCAGATACGCAGTATTTT.